The 15 T cell receptor beta chains below come from one sample, sequenced in a study of T cell changes during pregnancy in multiple sclerosis. The table came from immunoSEQ multiplex PCR; TCRdb's copy has only in-frame clones and leaves some out. The table shows about 40,000 clones, with roughly nine tenths occurring only once. Here the sequenced sample was CD4+ T cells from peripheral blood mononuclear cells, taken before pregnancy. The source is a female donor with multiple sclerosis, enrolled in a pregnancy study.

This clone was picked up one time. This chain links TRBV28 with TRBJ1-1; TRBD1 might be the D (5 bases). Germline V gives CDR1 MDHEN, CDR2 SYDVKM. V dropped 2 bases and J dropped 4 bases, with 17 bases sitting between them. The CDR3 sequence is 16 residues long. The chain's CDR3 is CASSLVLGASGTEAFF. In DNA form, the CDR3 reads TGTGCCAGCAGTTTAGTATTAGGGGCGTCGGGCACTGAAGCTTTCTTT. Filled out from reference TRBV28 and TRBJ1-1, the complete variable domain reads DVKVTQSSRYLVKRTGEKVFLECVQDMDHENMFWYRQDPGLGLRLIYFSYDVKMKEKGDIPEGYSVSREKKERFSLILESASTNQTSMYLCASSLVLGASGTEAFFGQGTRLTVV.

Here the CDR3 DNA reads TGTGCCAGAAGTTTAACCGACGGGAAGCGGTACGAGCAGTACTTC. The encoded protein is CARSLTDGKRYEQYF. The V gene is TRBV5-3, the J gene TRBJ2-7; possible D gene TRBD2, 5 bases. TRBV5-3 is recorded as an ORF, its role being uncertain. CDR3 length: 15 residues. The V and J ends lost 5 bases and 4 bases respectively, with 19 bases between them.

This rearrangement joins TRBV19 to TRBJ2-2; 10 positions match TRBD2. With V trimmed by 5 bases and J by 6 bases, 15 bases remained unmatched. The germline gives CDR1 LNHDA, CDR2 SQIVND (reference sequence). The CDR3 is 18 amino acids. For the CDR3, the DNA is TGTGCCAGTAGTGCCCCGGGGAGGCTAGCGGGAGTCGCCGGGGAGCTGTTTTTT. This encodes CASSAPGRLAGVAGELFF.

The chain links TRBV28 to TRBJ2-5; 9 bases are shared with TRBD2. V trimming: 3 bases; J trimming: 3 bases; junction bases outside the gene matches: 8. Germline V lookup: CDR1 MDHEN, CDR2 SYDVKM. The CDR3 contains 16 residues. CDR3 bases: TGTGCCAGCAGTTTCGGACTAGCGCCGACGGAAGAGACCCAGTACTTC. Amino acid sequence: CASSFGLAPTEETQYF.

The chain is built from TRBV6-6 and TRBJ1-2; D gene uncertain. The CDR3 sequence is 14 residues long. In germline, CDR1 is MNHNY, CDR2 SVGAGI (reference sequence). V was cut by 7 bases and J by 1 base, with 13 bases left in between. CDR3 sequence: CASTPGQNNYGYTF. The CDR3, as DNA: TGTGCCAGCACCCCGGGTCAGAATAACTATGGCTACACCTTC.

The CDR3 is CASSFYGRGGFGTGELFF. Written as DNA, the CDR3 is TGTGCCAGCAGCTTTTACGGCAGGGGTGGATTTGGTACCGGGGAGCTGTTTTTT. The chain couples TRBV5-4 to TRBJ2-2; tentative D call: TRBD1 (6 bases). Germline CDR1 is SGHNT and CDR2 is YYREEE (reference sequence). The CDR3 spans 18 residues. V lost 2 bases to trimming and J lost 5 bases, with 22 bases between them.

The V gene is TRBV5-6, the J gene TRBJ1-1; 9 bases align to TRBD1. Germline loops: CDR1 SGHDT, CDR2 YYEEEE. Trimming cost V 0 bases and J 9 bases; bases outside gene matches: 12. The CDR3 extends over 16 amino acids. CDR3 nucleotide sequence: TGTGCCAGCAGCTTGGAGGTCTTGGGACAGGGTCTTCAAGCTTTCTTT. It codes for CASSLEVLGQGLQAFF.

V gene TRBV6-1 combines with J gene TRBJ1-2; 7 positions agree with TRBD1. CDR3 length: 13 residues. The germline gives CDR1 MNHNS, CDR2 SASEGT. V lost 3 bases, J lost 3 bases, and 1 base stayed unmatched. CDR3 residues: CASSEQGDYGYTF. In DNA form, the CDR3 reads TGTGCCAGCAGTGAGCAGGGGGACTATGGCTACACCTTC.

V usage is TRBV27 and J usage is TRBJ1-5, with 8 nucleotides matching TRBD1. Germline CDR1 reads MNHEY; CDR2 reads SMNVEV (reference sequence). V was pared by 6 bases and J by 6 bases, with 16 bases of the junction left unmatched. The CDR3 has 17 residues. The CDR3 DNA is TGTGCCAGCAGACCGGGCCCGGGACAGGTAACGGGTCAGCCCCAGCATTTT. Translated, it gives CASRPGPGQVTGQPQHF.

This chain links TRBV6-5 with TRBJ2-3; D not resolved. This CDR3 has 12 amino acids. The ends were cut back, 4 bases at V and 0 bases at J, with 2 bases in the middle. Germline V gene data show CDR1 as MNHEY and CDR2 as SVGAGI. The CDR3 coding sequence is TGTGCCAGCAGTTCTAGCACAGATACGCAGTATTTT. Protein product: CASSSSTDTQYF.

The chain employs TRBV19 and TRBJ1-5; TRBD1 matches 7 bases. After removal of 5 bases from V and 7 bases from J, the junction contained 8 bases not matched to a gene. This CDR3 contains 14 residues. Germline V gene lookup returns CDR1 LNHDA and CDR2 SQIVND (reference sequence). The CDR3 region is CASSDRVEGQPQHF. CDR3 sequence (DNA): TGTGCCAGTAGTGACAGGGTGGAAGGGCAGCCCCAGCATTTT.

The chain has TRBV6-1 and TRBJ1-1; TRBD1 aligns across 9 bases. Germline V gene sequence: CDR1 MNHNS, CDR2 SASEGT. The CDR3 consists of 14 residues. The trim removed 6 bases at V and 1 base at J, leaving 3 bases unmatched. The CDR3: CASRTGGSNTEAFF. CDR3 in DNA: TGTGCCAGCAGAACAGGGGGCTCGAACACTGAAGCTTTCTTT.

The chain joins TRBV19 to TRBJ2-2; 8 nucleotides line up with TRBD2. The CDR3 runs to 14 residues. The junction had 3 bases not matched to a gene; V was cut back by 6 bases and J by 3 bases. Germline V gene data show CDR1 as LNHDA and CDR2 as SQIVND (reference sequence). The DNA of the CDR3 is TGTGCCAGTAGGCTAGCGGGTGACACCGGGGAGCTGTTTTTT. Residues: CASRLAGDTGELFF.

The chain is built from TRBV7-3 and TRBJ2-2; TRBD1 agrees at 7 bases. The J segment lost 0 bases and the V segment lost 5 bases, leaving 3 bases of the junction unmatched. The CDR3 spans 15 residues. CDR1 is SGHTA, CDR2 FQGTGA, per germline. In DNA form, the CDR3 reads TGTGCCAGCAGCCGGGACAGAACGAACACCGGGGAGCTGTTTTTT. Its protein product is CASSRDRTNTGELFF.

In regard to this clone: Mismatch with germline at one junction end may stem from a read error. The rearrangement uses TRBV7-7 and TRBJ2-5; 16 positions match TRBD2. Germline CDR1 SSHAT, CDR2 FNYEAQ (reference sequence). The CDR3 sequence is 16 residues long. For the CDR3, the DNA is TGTGCTAGCAGCTTTGGGACTAGCGGGAGGGAAGAGACCCAGTACTTC. This gives the protein CASSFGTSGREETQYF.